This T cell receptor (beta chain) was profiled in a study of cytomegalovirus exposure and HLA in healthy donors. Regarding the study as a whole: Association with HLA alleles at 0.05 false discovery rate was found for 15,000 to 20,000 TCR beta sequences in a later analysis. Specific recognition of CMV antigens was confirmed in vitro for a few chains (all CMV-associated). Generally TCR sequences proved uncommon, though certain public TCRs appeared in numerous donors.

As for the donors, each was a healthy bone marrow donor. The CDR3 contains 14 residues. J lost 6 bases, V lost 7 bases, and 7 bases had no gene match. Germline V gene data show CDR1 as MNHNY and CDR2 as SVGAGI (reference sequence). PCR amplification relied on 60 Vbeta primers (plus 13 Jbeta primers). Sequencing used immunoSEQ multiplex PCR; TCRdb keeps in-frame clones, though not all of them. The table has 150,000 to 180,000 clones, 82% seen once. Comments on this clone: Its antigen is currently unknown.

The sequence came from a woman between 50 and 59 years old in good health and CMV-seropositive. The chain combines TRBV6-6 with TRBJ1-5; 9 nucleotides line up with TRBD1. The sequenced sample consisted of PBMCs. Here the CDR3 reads CASIRTGEGQPQHF. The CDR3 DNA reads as TGTGCCAGCATTCGGACAGGGGAAGGTCAGCCCCAGCATTTT.